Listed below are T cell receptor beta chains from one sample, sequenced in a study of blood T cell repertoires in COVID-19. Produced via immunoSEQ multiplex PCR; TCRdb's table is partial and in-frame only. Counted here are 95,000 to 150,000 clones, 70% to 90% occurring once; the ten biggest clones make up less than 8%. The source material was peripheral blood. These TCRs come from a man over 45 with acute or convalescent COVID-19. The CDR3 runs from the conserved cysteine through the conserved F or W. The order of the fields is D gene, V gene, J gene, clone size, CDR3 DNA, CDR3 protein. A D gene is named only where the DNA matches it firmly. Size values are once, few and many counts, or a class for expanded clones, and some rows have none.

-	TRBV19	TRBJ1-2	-	TGTGCCAGTAGTAGGACAACTAACTATGGCTACACCTTC	CASSRTTNYGYTF
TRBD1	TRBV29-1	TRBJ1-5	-	TGCAGCGTTGCGGGACAGCCAAATCAGCCCCAGCATTTT	CSVAGQPNQPQHF
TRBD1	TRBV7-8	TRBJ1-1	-	TGTGCCAGCAGCTTCCGGACAGGGGGTGAAGCTTTCTTT	CASSFRTGGEAFF
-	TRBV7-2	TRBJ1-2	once	TGTGCCAGCAGCTCGACAGGTTTTTTAGGTGGCTACACCTTC	CASSSTGFLGGYTF
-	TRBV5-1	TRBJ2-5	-	TGCGCCAGCAGCTACCAGGACAACCGACAAGAGACCCAGTACTTC	CASSYQDNRQETQYF
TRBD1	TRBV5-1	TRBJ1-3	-	TGCGCCAGCAGCTACGCCGACAGGGTATCTGGAAACACCATATATTTT	CASSYADRVSGNTIYF
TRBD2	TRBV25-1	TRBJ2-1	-	TGTGCCAGCAGCGGACTAGCGGGAGGAAAAATCTCCTACAATGAGCAGTTCTTC	CASSGLAGGKISYNEQFF
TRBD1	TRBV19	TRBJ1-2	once	TGTGCCAGCCGACAACCGGGACAGAGTAACTATGGCTACACCTTC	CASRQPGQSNYGYTF
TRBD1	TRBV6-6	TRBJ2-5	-	TGTGCCAGCAGTTACGGTTGGGACAGCCAAGAGACCCAGTACTTC	CASSYGWDSQETQYF
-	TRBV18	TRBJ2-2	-	TGTGCCAGCTCACTCCTCACCGGGGAGCTGTTTTTT	CASSLLTGELFF
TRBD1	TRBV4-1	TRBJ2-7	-	TGCGCCAGCAGCCAGGGACAGGGGGCATCTAGGGTTTTCGAGCAGTACTTC	CASSQGQGASRVFEQYF
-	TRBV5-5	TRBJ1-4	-	TGTGCCAGCAGCTTGCAGACAGGCTCTAATGAAAAACTGTTTTTT	CASSLQTGSNEKLFF
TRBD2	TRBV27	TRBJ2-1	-	TGTGCCAGCCGTCTCGGGCTAGCGGGAGAGGGTGAGCAGTTCTTC	CASRLGLAGEGEQFF
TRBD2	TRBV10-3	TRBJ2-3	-	TGTGCCATCAGTGCAGCTATTGGACTAGCGGGAGAATGGGATACGCAGTATTTT	CAISAAIGLAGEWDTQYF
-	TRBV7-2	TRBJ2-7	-	TGTGCCAGCAGCCTCAGGTCGGAGCAGTACTTC	CASSLRSEQYF
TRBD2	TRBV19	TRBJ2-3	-	TGTGCCAGTAGTATTTCTGCGGGAGGGCCAGGAGATACGCAGTATTTT	CASSISAGGPGDTQYF
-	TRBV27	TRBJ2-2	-	TGTGCCAGCCAAGGGAGCAGGAACACCGGGGAGCTGTTTTTT	CASQGSRNTGELFF
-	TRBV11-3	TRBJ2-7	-	TGTGCCAGCAGCGGCCGAAAGTACGAGCAGTACTTC	CASSGRKYEQYF
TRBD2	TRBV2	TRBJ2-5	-	TGTGCCAGCAGCTGGGGGGGAGAGACCCAGTACTTC	CASSWGGETQYF
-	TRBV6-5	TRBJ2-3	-	TGTGCCAGCACAAGAACTACCACAGATACGCAGTATTTT	CASTRTTTDTQYF
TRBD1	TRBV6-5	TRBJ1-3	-	TGTGCCTGCCGGACAGGGAATGGAAACACCATATATTTT	CACRTGNGNTIYF
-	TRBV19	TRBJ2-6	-	TGTGCCAGTAGTAGAGATCACAGGGCTGGGGCCAACGTCCTGACTTTC	CASSRDHRAGANVLTF
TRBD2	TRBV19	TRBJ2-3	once	TGTGCCAGTAGTATTACGATAGCGGGTGGATCAGATACGCAGTATTTT	CASSITIAGGSDTQYF
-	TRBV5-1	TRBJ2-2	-	TGCGCCAGCAGGTATGACTCCACCGGGGAGCTGTTTTTT	CASRYDSTGELFF
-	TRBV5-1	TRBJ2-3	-	TGCGCCAGCAGCCCGGGGGGCCAGCTTTCTAGCACAGATACGCAGTATTTT	CASSPGGQLSSTDTQYF
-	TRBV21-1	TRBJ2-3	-	TGTGCCAGCAGCAAAGATGAGCGGGATCACACAGATACGCAGTATTTT	CASSKDERDHTDTQYF
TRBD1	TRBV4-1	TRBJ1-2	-	TGCGCCAGCAGCCAAGCACCGGGACAGGGGGTTTATGGCTACACCTTC	CASSQAPGQGVYGYTF
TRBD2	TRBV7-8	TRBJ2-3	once	TGTGCCAGCAGCTTAGCGAGGGGACTAGCGGCGTATACGCAGTATTTT	CASSLARGLAAYTQYF
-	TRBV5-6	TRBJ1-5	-	TGTGCCAGCAGCTTGTGGGTGGCAGGGCCTAGCAATCAGCCCCAGCATTTT	CASSLWVAGPSNQPQHF
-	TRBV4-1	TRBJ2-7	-	TGCGCCAGCAGCGGGGACACTTCCTACGAGCAGTACTTC	CASSGDTSYEQYF
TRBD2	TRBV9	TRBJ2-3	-	TGTGCCAGCAGCAGTGGGGTAGCGGGAGGGGGAGATACGCAGTATTTT	CASSSGVAGGGDTQYF
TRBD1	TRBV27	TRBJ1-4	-	TGTGCCACTTCGGACAGGGGGTTAGCTAATGAAAAACTGTTTTTT	CATSDRGLANEKLFF
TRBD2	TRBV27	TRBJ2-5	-	TGTGCCAGCCGTCTAGCGGGAGGGCCCTCAGAGACCCAGTACTTC	CASRLAGGPSETQYF
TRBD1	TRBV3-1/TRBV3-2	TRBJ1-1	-	TGTGCCAGCAGCCAACAGGGGGTCGGCACTGAAGCTTTCTTT	CASSQQGVGTEAFF
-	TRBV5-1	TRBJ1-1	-	TGCGCCAGCAGCCCGGACTGGGATGAAGCTTTCTTT	CASSPDWDEAFF
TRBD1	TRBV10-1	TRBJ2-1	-	TGCGCCAGCAGTTCCCCCCTGACAGGGGCACATAGCCCCCAAACGGCTAATGAGCAGTTCTTC	CASSSPLTGAHSPQTANEQFF
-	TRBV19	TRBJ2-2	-	TGTGCCAGTAGTCCCCGGGTAGCCGGGGTCGGGGAGCTGTTTTTT	CASSPRVAGVGELFF
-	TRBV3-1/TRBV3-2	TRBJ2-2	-	TGTGCCAGCAGCGTAGCAGGGTTCACCGGGGAGCTGTTTTTT	CASSVAGFTGELFF
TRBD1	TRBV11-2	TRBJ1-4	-	TGTGCCAGCAGTCGACAGGGAGGACGCGAAAAACTGTTTTTT	CASSRQGGREKLFF
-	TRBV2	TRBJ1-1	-	TGTGCCAGCAGCTTAAAAGGACAGATGAACACTGAAGCTTTCTTT	CASSLKGQMNTEAFF
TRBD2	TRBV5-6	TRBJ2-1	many	TGTGCCAGCAGCCTAGCGGGAGGGCCGCATGAGCAGTTCTTC	CASSLAGGPHEQFF
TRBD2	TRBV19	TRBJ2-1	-	TGTGCCAGTAGTATCGCCCTCTCGGGAGGGGGTGAGCAGTTCTTC	CASSIALSGGGEQFF
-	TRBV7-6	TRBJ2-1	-	TGTGCCAGCAGCCCCCGGACAGAATACAATGAGCAGTTCTTC	CASSPRTEYNEQFF
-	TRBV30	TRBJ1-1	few	TGTGCCTGGAGACGACAGCTGGACTATGGTGAAGCTTTCTTT	CAWRRQLDYGEAFF
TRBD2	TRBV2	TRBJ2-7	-	TGTGCCAGCTGGCTAGCGGGGATATACGAGCAGTACTTC	CASWLAGIYEQYF
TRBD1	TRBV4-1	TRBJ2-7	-	TGCGCCAGCAGCCAAGATAACGCCTTTACCGGGACAGGACCCTACGAGCAGTACTTC	CASSQDNAFTGTGPYEQYF
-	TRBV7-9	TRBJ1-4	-	TGTGCCAGCAGCTTGTTGTCACAGGGCGGGGAAAAACTGTTTTTT	CASSLLSQGGEKLFF
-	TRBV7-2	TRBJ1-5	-	TGTGCCAGCAGCTTATCATCCCATCAGGGAACCCTGGGTCAGCCCCAGCATTTT	CASSLSSHQGTLGQPQHF
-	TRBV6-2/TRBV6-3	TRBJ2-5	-	TGTGCCAGCAGTTGGGGGGAGGCCCAGTACTTC	CASSWGEAQYF
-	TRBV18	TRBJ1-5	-	TGTGCCAGTGCCCTCGACAGTTCCAATCAGCCCCAGCATTTT	CASALDSSNQPQHF
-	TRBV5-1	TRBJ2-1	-	TGCGCCAGCAGCTTGGAATCGAGAGGGCGGTACAATGAGCAGTTCTTC	CASSLESRGRYNEQFF
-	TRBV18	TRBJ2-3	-	TGTGCCAGCTCACCAACTTATGCAGATACGCAGTATTTT	CASSPTYADTQYF
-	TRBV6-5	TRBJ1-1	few	TGTGCCAGCACATTACAGGAATTGAACACTGAAGCTTTCTTT	CASTLQELNTEAFF
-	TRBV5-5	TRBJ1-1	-	TGTGCCAGCAGCTTGGTGGGCATGCACACTGAAGCTTTCTTT	CASSLVGMHTEAFF
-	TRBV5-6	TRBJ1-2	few	TGTGCCAGCAGCCGTATCACATGGTTAAACCATGGCTACACCTTC	CASSRITWLNHGYTF
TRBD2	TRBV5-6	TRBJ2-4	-	TGTGCCAGCAGCTGGGGGACTAGGGCAAACATTCAGTACTTC	CASSWGTRANIQYF
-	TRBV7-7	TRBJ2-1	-	TGTGCCAGCAGCTTCTCGGGGTACAATGAGCAGTTCTTC	CASSFSGYNEQFF
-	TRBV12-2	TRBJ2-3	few	TGTGCAAGTCGCTTAGCGAGTCCGGGACAGGGTCTTGATACGCAGTATTTT	CASRLASPGQGLDTQYF
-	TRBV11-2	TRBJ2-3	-	TGTGCCAGCAGCTTTGCGCGGGAAGGGGATACGCAGTATTTT	CASSFAREGDTQYF
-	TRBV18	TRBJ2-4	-	TGTGCCAGCTCACCCCAGACGGGGGGCTCCAAAAACATTCAGTACTTC	CASSPQTGGSKNIQYF